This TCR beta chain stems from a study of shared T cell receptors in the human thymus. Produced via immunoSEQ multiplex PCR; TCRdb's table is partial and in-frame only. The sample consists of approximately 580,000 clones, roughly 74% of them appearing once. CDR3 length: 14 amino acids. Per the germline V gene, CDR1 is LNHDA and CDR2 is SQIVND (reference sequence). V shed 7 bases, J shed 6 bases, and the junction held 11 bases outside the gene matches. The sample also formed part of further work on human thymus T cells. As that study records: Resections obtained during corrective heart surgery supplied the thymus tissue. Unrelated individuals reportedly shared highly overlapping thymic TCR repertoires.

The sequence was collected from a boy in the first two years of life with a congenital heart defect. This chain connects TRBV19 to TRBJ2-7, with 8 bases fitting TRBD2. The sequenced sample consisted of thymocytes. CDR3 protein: CASTAKAGALEQYF. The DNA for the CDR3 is TGTGCCAGTACCGCGAAAGCGGGAGCTCTCGAGCAGTACTTC.